Listed below are T cell receptor beta chains from one sample, sequenced in a study of molecular identifiers for immune sequencing clone quantification. TCRdb re-called the PCR reads with MiXCR, one entry per CDR3 protein. The sample has 300,000 to 400,000 distinct CDR3 sequences, about a quarter seen once. Material for sequencing was naive CD8+ T cells from blood, with Jurkat cell RNA spiked in. Receptors originate from a human donor in good health. Some libraries in this study had Jurkat cell RNA spiked in. The CDR3 runs from the conserved cysteine through the conserved F or W. The D gene is left open where the match is weak. The listing skips clone size in some rows; elsewhere it reads once, few, many or a size class.

j_call	v_call	d_call	clone_size	cdr3_aa	cdr3_nt
TRBJ1-6	TRBV4-1	.	few	CASSLGPNNSPLHF	TGCGCCAGCAGCCTGGGACCTAATAATTCACCCCTCCACTTT
TRBJ2-2	TRBV7-6	.	.	CASSLGVEGTGELFF	TGTGCCAGCAGCTTAGGGGTGGAGGGGACCGGGGAGCTGTTTTTT
TRBJ2-3	TRBV29-1	TRBD2	.	CSVEGSGRAGDTQYF	TGCAGCGTTGAGGGGAGCGGGAGGGCAGGAGATACGCAGTATTTT
TRBJ2-7	TRBV4-3	.	few	CASSQDGAAPYEQYF	TGCGCCAGCAGCCAAGATGGGGCAGCGCCCTACGAGCAGTACTTC
TRBJ1-1	TRBV27	.	.	CASSLVAGDTEAFF	TGTGCCAGCAGTTTAGTAGCGGGGGACACTGAAGCTTTCTTT
TRBJ1-4	TRBV7-9	.	many	CASSLLGGANEKLFF	TGTGCCAGCAGCTTACTGGGGGGTGCTAATGAAAAACTGTTTTTT
TRBJ1-1	TRBV7-9	TRBD1	.	CASSSGDRVTEAFF	TGTGCCAGCAGCTCCGGGGACAGGGTTACTGAAGCTTTCTTT
TRBJ2-1	TRBV4-1	.	few	CASSQYPVGGQAREQFF	TGCGCCAGCAGCCAATACCCGGTGGGGGGGCAAGCGCGCGAGCAGTTCTTC
TRBJ2-7	TRBV7-8	.	once	CPSSQRGGGYEQYF	TGTCCCAGCAGCCAAAGGGGGGGGGGCTACGAGCAGTACTTC
TRBJ2-3	TRBV29-1	TRBD1	many	CSVEVQGSDTQYF	TGCAGCGTTGAAGTACAGGGGTCAGATACGCAGTATTTT